The present T cell receptor beta chain was sequenced within a study of cytomegalovirus exposure and HLA in healthy donors (dated by TCRdb to 2017 to 2019). In terms of the full investigation: An earlier analysis of some 550 of the donors reported 250 to 350 Gb of sequence data and approximately 110 million unique TCR beta sequences from 190 million or so T cells. The later analysis used no new phenotypic data to find candidate immune exposures, relying instead on TCR beta sequences and their occurrence across donors. Genome-wide SNP genotypes for about three fifths of the roughly 670 donors were used in a later genetic analysis, which treated that subset as a discovery cohort. Roughly five DR-DQ haplotypes were handled as single units for association and clustering because linkage in the cohort was strong. An earlier analysis of 450 to 750 of the donors used high-throughput TCR beta sequencing to judge whether each TCR beta V gene segment behaved as functional or pseudogenic. Roughly 300 gigabases of sequencing data and 70 million to 95 million unique TCR sequences made up an early release that covered over 550 HLA-typed donors. Among about 370 genotyped donors of the cohort, an average of approximately 200,000 unique TCR beta nucleotide sequences was sequenced per donor, of which about 18% were non-productive. The study was designed to test whether signatures of past pathogen exposure could be identified by cataloging public T cell receptors. The study combined high-throughput TCR immunosequencing, statistical association of individual TCRs with disease status, and machine learning to predict cytomegalovirus infection status. The number of typed donors differed by locus: roughly 629-640 for A, B, C, DRB1 and DQB1; approximately 520 for DQA1; 606 for DPA1; and around 470 for DPB1. Alongside the repertoire data, information on donor age, sex, ethnicity and CMV serostatus was compiled. Along with the approximately 650-subject first cohort, a separate validation cohort of more than 90 different subjects was used. Of the roughly 410 genotyped donors, less than 85% were placed in the genetic ancestry cluster associated with self-reported Caucasian donors. Both class I and class II loci were covered by HLA typing, at four-digit resolution. Every repertoire in the discovery cohort had been generated on one and the same sequencing platform. The study profiled the T cell repertoires of under 700 subjects by immunosequencing and related them to cytomegalovirus serostatus. A later analysis re-analyzed previously published TCR beta repertoires from 650 to 800 donors and added high-resolution HLA genotyping to study TCR occurrence patterns.

The cohort was made up of 650 to 700 healthy bone marrow donors. All cohort members were sampled while nominally healthy, although unrecorded immune exposures were likely present. The donor tested CMV seronegative, placing the donor among the 350 or so seronegative members of the cohort. A peripheral blood sample was provided by each donor, and peripheral blood mononuclear cells were used for TCR beta sequencing. Genomic DNA extraction from the blood cell samples was performed with the Qiagen DNeasy Blood Extraction Kit. Concerning this clone: Its antigen is currently not known. No much larger clone is present one base from it, and per-base qualities are unavailable.

Libraries were prepared through the immunoSEQ multiplex PCR assay. A mixture of 60 forward primers for TCR Vbeta segments and 13 reverse primers for TCR Jbeta segments was used in the multiplex PCR. A multiplex PCR assay on genomic DNA amplified the CDR3 region of rearranged TCR beta genes. The Illumina HiSeq System was used to sequence the amplified TCR beta libraries as 87-base-pair reads. The paper's data handling went like this. A later analysis tallied 70 million to 100 million unique TCR beta chains across the 610 or so repertoires, and approximately 12 million of those chains were shared by two or more donors. Raw reads were error-corrected and collapsed into unique sequences by a nearest-neighbor algorithm in which closely related sequences were merged to remove PCR and sequencing errors. V, D and J gene segments were assigned by aligning CDR3 sequences to IMGT reference sequences. For a sequence to be retained, a match of at least six nucleotides was required to both a V gene segment and a J gene segment. A rearrangement was called productive if the CDR3 had no stop codons and remained in frame with V and J, and every other rearrangement was called non-productive. CDR3 was defined according to IMGT convention as the region running from the second conserved V-encoded cysteine to the conserved J-encoded phenylalanine. Sequences without an unambiguous match to a single V gene segment were excluded from the earlier analysis of a few hundred of the donors. In an earlier analysis of several hundred of the donors, a V segment was called functional when productive rearrangements were above 56.7%, and segregating when the standard deviation between donors exceeded 5%. A statistical classification framework was developed to diagnose cytomegalovirus status using the catalog of TCR beta chain sequences. In a later analysis, TCR nucleotide sequences were compared against IMGT/GENE-DB human TR gene sequences so that V and J genes could be assigned. The TCRdist pipeline was used in a later analysis to assign CDR3 sequences and most-parsimonious VDJ recombination scenarios. A later analysis defined each TCR beta chain by its CDR3 amino acid sequence plus V-gene family, and excluded reads lacking a unique V-gene family. As a way to deal with suspected cross-contamination and a sequencing artifact, a later analysis dropped 500 to 700 nucleotide sequences that were highly shared and had low generation probability. In a later analysis, a clonal expansion index was calculated for each public chain from normalized within-repertoire ranks of inferred template counts. Generation probabilities in a later analysis came from a VDJ recombination model fitted to out-of-frame rearrangements, and those results were checked against IGoR. In a later analysis, hypergeometric tests were used to score TCR-TCR, TCR-HLA and TCR-CMV co-occurrence, with a repertoire-size bias correction applied to TCR pairs. False discovery rates were estimated in a later analysis by permuting HLA or CMV assignments 20 times. In a later analysis, co-occurring TCRs were grouped using DBSCAN, with TCRdist sequence similarity added in when clustering inside HLA-allele-positive subsets. For co-occurrence clustering, repertoires with fewer than 30,000 or more than 120,000 public chains were excluded, along with five or six repertoires with anomalous nucleotide sharing. As stored in TCRdb, this immuneACCESS dataset retains in-frame rearrangements with V and J assigned. A fraction of the clones does not appear; measured against another copy, unresolved V genes explain less than half of the discrepancy, and the remainder lacks a known reason. For V, J and clone size, that table is used; D and trimming come from the DNA. This sample is represented by some 150,000 clones; roughly 80% of them were singletons. Around 1.7% of the sample is in the top ten clones.

Study-wide conclusions, independent of this receptor: Correlated functional status among segregating V segments might reflect linkage disequilibrium, but an unknown experimental factor could not be ruled out. The authors suggested that the approach could potentially be generalized to other disease states and immunological phenotypes. A few of the identified cytomegalovirus-associated TCR beta chains were confirmed in vitro to be specific for cytomegalovirus antigens. A cluster of highly shared sequence variants was judged likely to represent a technical artifact of the sequencing pipeline. The cohort was sequenced for TCR beta chains only, and without alpha or paired-chain data the features that could be detected were limited. A further reported finding was that TCR beta sequences accurately predicted the HLA-A and HLA-B alleles for most subjects in the first cohort. Because counts were too low, approximately 15 rarely observed V segments, including chromosome 9 orphons, were excluded from the earlier analysis of several hundred of the donors. Most TCR sequences were seen in very few donors, while some public TCRs were found in many individuals. Most CMV-associated TCR beta chains appeared to be HLA-restricted in a later analysis, and the HLA associations seemed to be driven largely by CMV exposure. In a later genetic analysis, fewer N-insertions in productive TCRs were reported among donors in an Asian-associated ancestry cluster than the approximately 710-donor mean. Sequencing depth was assumed to be roughly uniform across donors in the presence/absence analyses, though that assumption may not hold. A later analysis found that HLA-associated TCR beta chains were more clonally expanded and had lower generation probabilities than equally common non-associated chains. The 87-base-pair reads could not distinguish some IMGT-functional V segments, including TRBV6-2 and TRBV6-3, so those segments were excluded. The study gave a list of 150 to 200 TCR beta chains associated with cytomegalovirus. For the cohort, immune exposure information was limited to CMV serostatus. An association between a missense DCLRE1C variant and V-gene and J-gene trimming of TCR beta chains was found in a later genetic analysis and replicated in an independent cohort. In an earlier analysis of fewer than 750 of the donors, most TCR beta V segments were observed in productive rearrangements about 90% or about 30% of the time, broadly matching IMGT annotations. According to a later analysis, parvovirus B19, influenza, CMV and Epstein-Barr virus appeared linked to several top co-occurrence clusters. Because some donors lacked HLA typing at each locus, the association tests relied only on the typed subset. Strong co-occurrence of HLA alleles, especially DR and DQ, made assigning TCR associations to individual alleles difficult. A later analysis found that TCR association rates varied across HLA loci, with DRB1 alleles showing the most associated TCRs and HLA-C alleles the fewest. Specific HLA alleles were associated with 15,000 to 20,000 TCR beta sequences at a false discovery rate of 0.05 in a later analysis. The classifier was reported to diagnose cytomegalovirus status with high specificity and sensitivity in both the original cohort and the validation cohort.

V and J are truncated by 5 bases and 6 bases respectively, leaving an intervening sequence of 8 bases. From a lookup of the germline V gene (reference sequence), CDR1 and CDR2 are MNHNY and SVGAGI. Including the terminal cysteine and phenylalanine, the CDR3 comprises 12 residues. The entry retains the CDR3 DNA only, 36 bases that are in frame from base 1. The sequence was collected from a female donor in good health and CMV-seronegative. Recombination joined TRBV6-6 with TRBJ2-1; TRBD1 is a possible D gene, resting on 6 matching bases. The material sequenced was PBMCs. The CDR3 region reads CASSVQGNEQFF. The sequenced DNA is TGTGCCAGCAGTGTACAGGGCAATGAGCAGTTCTTC.